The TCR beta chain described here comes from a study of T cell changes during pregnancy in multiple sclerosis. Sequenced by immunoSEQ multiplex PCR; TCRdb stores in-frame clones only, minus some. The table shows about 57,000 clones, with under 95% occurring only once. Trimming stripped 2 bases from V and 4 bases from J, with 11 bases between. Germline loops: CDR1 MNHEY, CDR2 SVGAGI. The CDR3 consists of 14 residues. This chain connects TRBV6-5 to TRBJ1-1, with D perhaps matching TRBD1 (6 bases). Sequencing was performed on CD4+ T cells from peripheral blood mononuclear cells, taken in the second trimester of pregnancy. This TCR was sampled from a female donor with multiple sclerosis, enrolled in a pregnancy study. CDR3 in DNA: TGTGCCAGCAGTTACGGGGGAGGGGGCACTGAAGCTTTCTTT. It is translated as CASSYGGGGTEAFF.